The present T cell receptor beta chain was sequenced within a study of technical replicates of blood from several donors. Method: immunoSEQ multiplex PCR; TCRdb's copy keeps in-frame clones and lacks some. The sample carries approximately 49,000 clones, more than 85% recorded once. There are 15 residues in the CDR3. Per the germline V gene, CDR1 is SGHVS and CDR2 is FQNEAQ. V lost 5 bases, J lost 5 bases, and 18 bases lay in between. This chain uses TRBV7-8 with TRBJ1-2; D is ambiguous. This TCR was recovered from a human donor in good health. Some clones in this sample may be carry-over from other donors' samples. What was sequenced was PBMCs. The CDR3 reads CASSPARVAGYGYTF. The CDR3 DNA follows: TGTGCCAGCAGCCCAGCCCGGGTTGCGGGGTATGGCTACACCTTC.